The rows below give T cell receptor beta chains drawn from one sample of a study of graft-versus-host responses after intestinal transplantation. Measured with immunoSEQ multiplex PCR; TCRdb has only the in-frame clones, and not every one. The data show 99,000 or so clones, with roughly 88% seen just once and roughly 1.4% held by the top ten. The sample here was PBMCs, taken 255 days after intestinal transplant. The receptors were sampled from a human patient who received an intestinal transplant, so some T cells may come from the graft donor. CDR3s include the opening cysteine and the closing phenylalanine or tryptophan. A D gene is named only where the DNA matches it firmly. Rows give clone size only sometimes, using once, few, many, or a class for an expanded clone.

CDR3nt: TGCGCCAGCAGCCCGGCCCGGACAGGGGTCCCAGATACGCAGTATTTT; CDR3aa: CASSPARTGVPDTQYF; abundance: NA; d_gene: TRBD1; j_gene: TRBJ2-3; len: 16; v_gene: TRBV5-1
CDR3nt: TGTGCCAGCAGCTGGGGACAGGGCTACGAGCAGTACTTC; CDR3aa: CASSWGQGYEQYF; abundance: few; d_gene: TRBD1; j_gene: TRBJ2-7; len: 13; v_gene: TRBV7-3
CDR3nt: TGTGCCAGTGGACAGTCCAATCAGCCCCAGCATTTT; CDR3aa: CASGQSNQPQHF; abundance: NA; d_gene: NA; j_gene: TRBJ1-5; len: 12; v_gene: TRBV6-1
CDR3nt: TGTGCCAGCAGTCCGTACCTATTGAACACTGAAGCTTTCTTT; CDR3aa: CASSPYLLNTEAFF; abundance: NA; d_gene: NA; j_gene: TRBJ1-1; len: 14; v_gene: TRBV6-5
CDR3nt: TGCAGCGTTGAAGCCGCCAACGGACTAGCGGGAGGGCCTGGCTCCTACGAGCAGTACTTC; CDR3aa: CSVEAANGLAGGPGSYEQYF; abundance: NA; d_gene: TRBD2; j_gene: TRBJ2-7; len: 20; v_gene: TRBV29-1
CDR3nt: TGTGCCAGCAGCTTCCGGGTTAGCTCCTACGAGCAGTACTTC; CDR3aa: CASSFRVSSYEQYF; abundance: NA; d_gene: NA; j_gene: TRBJ2-7; len: 14; v_gene: TRBV11-2
CDR3nt: TGTGCCAGCAGTTTTGGACGGAACTACGAGCAGTACTTC; CDR3aa: CASSFGRNYEQYF; abundance: NA; d_gene: NA; j_gene: TRBJ2-7; len: 13; v_gene: TRBV27
CDR3nt: TGCGCCAGCAGACCAACACTCTCTGGGGCCAACGTCCTGACTTTC; CDR3aa: CASRPTLSGANVLTF; abundance: NA; d_gene: NA; j_gene: TRBJ2-6; len: 15; v_gene: TRBV5-1
CDR3nt: TGCGCCAGCAGCCAAGAAAGGGGGGGGTACGAGCAGTACTTC; CDR3aa: CASSQERGGYEQYF; abundance: NA; d_gene: NA; j_gene: TRBJ2-7; len: 14; v_gene: TRBV4-1
CDR3nt: TGCGCCAGCAGCCCGGGACTAAGGGGGCCAGATACGCAGTATTTT; CDR3aa: CASSPGLRGPDTQYF; abundance: NA; d_gene: NA; j_gene: TRBJ2-3; len: 15; v_gene: TRBV5-1
CDR3nt: TGTGCCAGCAGCTTGGGGATTTCTGGTCAGCCCCAGCATTTT; CDR3aa: CASSLGISGQPQHF; abundance: NA; d_gene: NA; j_gene: TRBJ1-5; len: 14; v_gene: TRBV11-2
CDR3nt: TGCGCCAGCACGAAAGAGGGGTTGGACGAAAAACTGTTTTTT; CDR3aa: CASTKEGLDEKLFF; abundance: few; d_gene: NA; j_gene: TRBJ1-4; len: 14; v_gene: TRBV5-1
CDR3nt: TGTGCCAGCAGCGTAGGGGGACACCCGCAAGAGACCCAGTACTTC; CDR3aa: CASSVGGHPQETQYF; abundance: NA; d_gene: NA; j_gene: TRBJ2-5; len: 15; v_gene: TRBV9
CDR3nt: TGTGCCAGCAGTTGGGGGACCCTGAACACCGGGGAGCTGTTTTTT; CDR3aa: CASSWGTLNTGELFF; abundance: NA; d_gene: NA; j_gene: TRBJ2-2; len: 15; v_gene: TRBV6-5
CDR3nt: TGCGCCAGCAGCTTGGGAGGACTAGCGGGGGGAATTGACAATGAGCAGTTCTTC; CDR3aa: CASSLGGLAGGIDNEQFF; abundance: NA; d_gene: TRBD2; j_gene: TRBJ2-1; len: 18; v_gene: TRBV5-1
CDR3nt: TGCAGCGTTGGGGGGGGCGATGGAAACACCATATATTTT; CDR3aa: CSVGGGDGNTIYF; abundance: NA; d_gene: NA; j_gene: TRBJ1-3; len: 13; v_gene: TRBV29-1
CDR3nt: TGCGCCTCCGTCCGGGTAAGAGGTGCAGATACGCAGTATTTT; CDR3aa: CASVRVRGADTQYF; abundance: NA; d_gene: NA; j_gene: TRBJ2-3; len: 14; v_gene: TRBV5-1
CDR3nt: TGCAGCGTACTGGACGGGCCCTACGAGCAGTACTTC; CDR3aa: CSVLDGPYEQYF; abundance: NA; d_gene: NA; j_gene: TRBJ2-7; len: 12; v_gene: TRBV29-1
CDR3nt: TGTGCCAGCAGCTTCGGGCCTCGAGGGTCTAACTATGGCTACACCTTC; CDR3aa: CASSFGPRGSNYGYTF; abundance: NA; d_gene: NA; j_gene: TRBJ1-2; len: 16; v_gene: TRBV7-9
CDR3nt: TGTGCCAGCAGCTTGAAGACGGTAGATACGCAGTATTTT; CDR3aa: CASSLKTVDTQYF; abundance: NA; d_gene: NA; j_gene: TRBJ2-3; len: 13; v_gene: TRBV5-4
CDR3nt: TGTGCCAGCAGTTTGGGACAGGGCTACGAGCAGTACTTC; CDR3aa: CASSLGQGYEQYF; abundance: NA; d_gene: TRBD1; j_gene: TRBJ2-7; len: 13; v_gene: TRBV28
CDR3nt: TGTGCCAGCGCGGTAAGGGGGAGGGACACTGAAGCTTTCTTT; CDR3aa: CASAVRGRDTEAFF; abundance: NA; d_gene: NA; j_gene: TRBJ1-1; len: 14; v_gene: TRBV6-5
CDR3nt: TGTGCCAGCAGTGGGGGGCAGGGTGGCTATGGCTACACCTTC; CDR3aa: CASSGGQGGYGYTF; abundance: once; d_gene: NA; j_gene: TRBJ1-2; len: 14; v_gene: TRBV6-1
CDR3nt: TGTGCCAGCACCCTGCTGGGGGCTAACTATGGCTACACCTTC; CDR3aa: CASTLLGANYGYTF; abundance: NA; d_gene: NA; j_gene: TRBJ1-2; len: 14; v_gene: TRBV28
CDR3nt: TGTGCCAGCAGCTCAGTGGGATCTTACAATGAGCAGTTCTTC; CDR3aa: CASSSVGSYNEQFF; abundance: NA; d_gene: NA; j_gene: TRBJ2-1; len: 14; v_gene: TRBV28
CDR3nt: TGTGCCAGCAGCCAAGGGGTATCGGCTTATCCCCTCCACTTT; CDR3aa: CASSQGVSAYPLHF; abundance: NA; d_gene: NA; j_gene: TRBJ1-6; len: 14; v_gene: TRBV14
CDR3nt: TGCGCCAGCAGCCAAGCCCCCGATGGAGGTCACACTGAAGCTTTCTTT; CDR3aa: CASSQAPDGGHTEAFF; abundance: NA; d_gene: NA; j_gene: TRBJ1-1; len: 16; v_gene: TRBV4-1
CDR3nt: TGTGCCAGCAGCGGACAGGGGGCCGGGGAGCTGTTTTTT; CDR3aa: CASSGQGAGELFF; abundance: NA; d_gene: TRBD1; j_gene: TRBJ2-2; len: 13; v_gene: TRBV5-6
CDR3nt: TGCGCCAGCAGCCAAGACCCAGGGAGGCAAGAGACCCAGTACTTC; CDR3aa: CASSQDPGRQETQYF; abundance: NA; d_gene: NA; j_gene: TRBJ2-5; len: 15; v_gene: TRBV4-3
CDR3nt: TGTGCCAGCAGCACGGGACCTGCCAATGAGCAGTTCTTC; CDR3aa: CASSTGPANEQFF; abundance: NA; d_gene: NA; j_gene: TRBJ2-1; len: 13; v_gene: TRBV9
CDR3nt: TGTGCCATCAGTGACGGGGGACTACCGCCCTCGGCGCGGTACGAGCAGTACTTC; CDR3aa: CAISDGGLPPSARYEQYF; abundance: few; d_gene: TRBD2; j_gene: TRBJ2-7; len: 18; v_gene: TRBV10-3
CDR3nt: TGTGCCAGCAGCTTAGTAGGACAGGGGTCCTATGGCTACACCTTC; CDR3aa: CASSLVGQGSYGYTF; abundance: NA; d_gene: TRBD1; j_gene: TRBJ1-2; len: 15; v_gene: TRBV7-9
CDR3nt: TGTGCCAGCAGCCCCCGGGACAGGAACACTGAAGCTTTCTTT; CDR3aa: CASSPRDRNTEAFF; abundance: NA; d_gene: TRBD1; j_gene: TRBJ1-1; len: 14; v_gene: TRBV7-9
CDR3nt: TGTGCCAGTAGAACCAAGGGTGAGCAGGACACTGAAGCTTTCTTT; CDR3aa: CASRTKGEQDTEAFF; abundance: NA; d_gene: NA; j_gene: TRBJ1-1; len: 15; v_gene: TRBV19
CDR3nt: TGTGCCAGCAGCCCAACAGGGATCTTCGGGGGCTACACCTTC; CDR3aa: CASSPTGIFGGYTF; abundance: NA; d_gene: NA; j_gene: TRBJ1-2; len: 14; v_gene: TRBV27
CDR3nt: TGTGCCATCAGTGAGTCGGGAAGGACCTACGAGCAGTACTTC; CDR3aa: CAISESGRTYEQYF; abundance: NA; d_gene: NA; j_gene: TRBJ2-7; len: 14; v_gene: TRBV10-3
CDR3nt: TGTGCCAGCTCACCACCGAGGGGAGGGCGGACAACTAACTATGGCTACACCTTC; CDR3aa: CASSPPRGGRTTNYGYTF; abundance: NA; d_gene: NA; j_gene: TRBJ1-2; len: 18; v_gene: TRBV18
CDR3nt: TGTGCCGCCTCGAGGAGGCGGGACGGCTACACCTTC; CDR3aa: CAASRRRDGYTF; abundance: NA; d_gene: NA; j_gene: TRBJ1-2; len: 12; v_gene: TRBV28
CDR3nt: TGTGCCAGCAGTTTCCAGGGAGGAGTGGCGCCCCAGCATTTT; CDR3aa: CASSFQGGVAPQHF; abundance: NA; d_gene: NA; j_gene: TRBJ1-5; len: 14; v_gene: TRBV28
CDR3nt: TGTGCCACCAGGAGGGGGGACTCCTACAATGAGCAGTTCTTC; CDR3aa: CATRRGDSYNEQFF; abundance: NA; d_gene: NA; j_gene: TRBJ2-1; len: 14; v_gene: TRBV28